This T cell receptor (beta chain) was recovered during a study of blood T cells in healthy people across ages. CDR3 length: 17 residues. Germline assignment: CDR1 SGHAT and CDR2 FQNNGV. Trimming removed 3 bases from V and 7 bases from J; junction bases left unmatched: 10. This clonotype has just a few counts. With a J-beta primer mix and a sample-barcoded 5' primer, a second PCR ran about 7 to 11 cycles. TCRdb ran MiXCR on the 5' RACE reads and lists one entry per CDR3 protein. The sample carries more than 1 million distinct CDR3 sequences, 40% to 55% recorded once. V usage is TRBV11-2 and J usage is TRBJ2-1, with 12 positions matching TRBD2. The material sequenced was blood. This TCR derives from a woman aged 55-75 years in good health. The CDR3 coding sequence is TGTGCCAGCAGCTTTCCCCGACTAGCGGGAGTGAATAATGAGCAGTTCTTC. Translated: CASSFPRLAGVNNEQFF. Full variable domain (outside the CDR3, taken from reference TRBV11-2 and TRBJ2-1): EAGVAQSPRYKIIEKRQSVAFWCNPISGHATLYWYQQILGQGPKLLIQFQNNGVVDDSQLPKDRFSAERLKGVDSTLKIQPAKLEDSAVYLCASSFPRLAGVNNEQFFGPGTRLTVL.